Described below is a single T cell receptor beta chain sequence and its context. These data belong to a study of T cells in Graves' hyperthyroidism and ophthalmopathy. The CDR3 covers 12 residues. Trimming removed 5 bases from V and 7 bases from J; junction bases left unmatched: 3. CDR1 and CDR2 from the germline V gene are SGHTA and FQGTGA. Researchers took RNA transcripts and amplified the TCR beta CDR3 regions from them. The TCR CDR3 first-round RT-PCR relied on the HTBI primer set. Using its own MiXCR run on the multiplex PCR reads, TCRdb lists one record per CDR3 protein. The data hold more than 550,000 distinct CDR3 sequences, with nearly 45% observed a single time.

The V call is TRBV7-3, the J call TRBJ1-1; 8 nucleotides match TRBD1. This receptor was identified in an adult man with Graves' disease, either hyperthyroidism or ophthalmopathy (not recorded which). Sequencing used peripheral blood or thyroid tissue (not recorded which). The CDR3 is CASSQDRDEAFF. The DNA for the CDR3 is TGTGCCAGCAGCCAGGACAGGGATGAAGCTTTCTTT.